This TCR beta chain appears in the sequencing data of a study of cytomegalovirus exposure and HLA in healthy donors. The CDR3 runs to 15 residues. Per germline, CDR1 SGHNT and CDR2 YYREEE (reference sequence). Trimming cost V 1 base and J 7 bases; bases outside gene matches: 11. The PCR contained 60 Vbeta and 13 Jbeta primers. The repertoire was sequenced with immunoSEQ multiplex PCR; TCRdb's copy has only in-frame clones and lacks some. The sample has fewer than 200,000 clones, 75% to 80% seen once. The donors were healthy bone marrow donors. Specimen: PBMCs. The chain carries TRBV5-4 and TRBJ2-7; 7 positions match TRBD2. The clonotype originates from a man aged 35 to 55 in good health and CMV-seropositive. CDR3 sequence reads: CASSLYGRTPGEQYF. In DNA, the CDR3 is TGTGCCAGCAGCTTGTACGGGAGGACCCCTGGTGAGCAGTACTTC.